The source of this T cell receptor (beta chain) is a study of PD-1 blockade in classical Hodgkin lymphoma. Findings of the study overall: Diminished baseline TCR diversity has been reported in newly diagnosed patients relative to healthy donors. The repertoire differences lack a defined cause, possibly disease activity or prior therapy.

Time point noted: newly diagnosed, previously untreated cHL patient sample. The authors used newly diagnosed, untreated classical Hodgkin lymphoma PBMCs as comparison. The V gene's germline CDR1 is MNHEY and CDR2 SVGAGI. The V and J ends lost 4 bases and 6 bases, in that order; junction bases with no gene match: 2. The CDR3 is 14 residues long. This clone is labeled medium-sized. Its antigen is unknown. Generated by immunoSEQ multiplex PCR, the TCRdb table keeps only in-frame clones and is missing some. The profile shows 70,000 or so clones, over 85% of them singletons. Sequences were obtained from peripheral blood mononuclear cells (PBMCs). The rearrangement uses TRBV6-5 and TRBJ1-6; 8 bases align to TRBD1. This receptor was obtained from a human donor with classical Hodgkin lymphoma. The CDR3 protein is CASSSGGVNSPLHF. DNA of the CDR3: TGTGCCAGCAGTTCAGGGGGCGTTAATTCACCCCTCCACTTT.